Listed below are T cell receptor beta chains from one sample, sequenced in a study of T cell responses to AZD1222 COVID-19 vaccine. Generated by immunoSEQ multiplex PCR, the TCRdb table keeps only in-frame clones and is missing some. Among approximately 210,000 clones listed, 90% to 95% were seen once. This specimen consisted of peripheral blood, obtained 28 days after the second AZD1222 dose. Receptors originate from an adult who received the AZD1222 COVID-19 vaccine. CDR3s include the opening cysteine and the closing phenylalanine or tryptophan. Each record gives: V gene, J gene, D gene, clone size, CDR3 protein, CDR3 DNA. The D gene is left open where the match is weak. Clone size appears in some rows only: once, few, many, or a class for an expanded clone.

TRBV28,TRBJ1-2,.,.,CASSATSLGNSYGYTF,TGTGCCAGCAGTGCCACTTCCCTGGGCAACTCATATGGCTACACCTTC
TRBV29-1,TRBJ2-7,.,.,CSVEESSYEQYF,TGCAGCGTTGAAGAAAGCTCCTACGAGCAGTACTTC
TRBV19,TRBJ1-5,.,.,CASTGQINQPQHF,TGTGCCAGCACTGGACAGATCAATCAGCCCCAGCATTTT
TRBV6-5,TRBJ2-7,.,.,CASSYSRGAYEQYF,TGTGCCAGCAGTTACAGCAGGGGAGCCTACGAGCAGTACTTC
TRBV5-4,TRBJ2-3,TRBD2,.,CASRRAGGPPDTQYF,TGTGCCAGCAGAAGGGCGGGAGGGCCGCCAGATACGCAGTATTTT
TRBV7-2,TRBJ1-4,.,.,CASSEAGNREKLFF,TGTGCCAGCAGCGAAGCGGGTAATCGTGAAAAACTGTTTTTT
TRBV5-1,TRBJ2-5,.,.,CASSYDTTFAAQYF,TGCGCCAGCAGCTACGACACCACGTTTGCGGCGCAGTACTTC
TRBV2,TRBJ2-7,TRBD1,.,CASNWDSGLTYEQYF,TGTGCCAGCAACTGGGACAGCGGTCTAACCTACGAGCAGTACTTC
TRBV5-1,TRBJ1-2,TRBD1,.,CASSLEGTVNYGYTF,TGCGCCAGCAGCTTGGAGGGGACAGTGAACTATGGCTACACCTTC
TRBV27,TRBJ2-2,.,.,CASRVRGTGELFF,TGTGCCAGCAGGGTACGGGGGACCGGGGAGCTGTTTTTT
TRBV24-1,TRBJ2-1,TRBD2,.,CATSDLGPSGDEQFF,TGTGCCACCAGTGATTTGGGGCCCAGCGGGGATGAGCAGTTCTTC
TRBV12-5,TRBJ1-2,.,.,CASGKGPPYGYTF,TGTGCTAGTGGAAAGGGCCCCCCCTATGGCTACACCTTC
TRBV2,TRBJ1-5,.,.,CASSQGTAQHF,TGTGCCAGCAGCCAGGGAACGGCCCAGCATTTT
TRBV7-8,TRBJ1-6,TRBD1,.,CASSPGTERWRTLHF,TGTGCCAGCAGCCCCGGGACAGAGCGCTGGAGAACCCTCCACTTT
TRBV5-1,TRBJ1-1,.,.,CASSLGGVSGTEAFF,TGCGCCAGCAGCTTGGGAGGGGTTAGTGGCACTGAAGCTTTCTTT
TRBV2,TRBJ2-7,.,few,CASSEAWRGFSYEQYF,TGTGCCAGCAGTGAAGCGTGGCGGGGTTTCTCCTACGAGCAGTACTTC
TRBV5-1,TRBJ2-1,.,.,CASSLFQGGNEQFF,TGCGCCAGCAGCTTGTTCCAGGGGGGCAATGAGCAGTTCTTC
TRBV2,TRBJ1-4,.,.,CASSEHRLYPLEKLFF,TGTGCCAGCAGTGAACACCGACTGTATCCCCTTGAAAAACTGTTTTTT
TRBV5-1,TRBJ2-7,TRBD1,.,CASSSKTGVLYEQYF,TGCGCCAGCAGCTCCAAGACAGGGGTTTTGTACGAGCAGTACTTC
TRBV5-5,TRBJ1-2,.,.,CASSFGTPLNYGYTF,TGTGCCAGCAGCTTCGGGACCCCGTTGAACTATGGCTACACCTTC
TRBV4-3,TRBJ2-7,.,.,CASSQEVGGGEQYF,TGCGCCAGCAGCCAAGAAGTCGGCGGCGGGGAGCAGTACTTC
TRBV28,TRBJ1-1,TRBD1,.,CASSFYGTANTEAFF,TGTGCCAGCAGTTTTTACGGGACAGCGAACACTGAAGCTTTCTTT
TRBV19,TRBJ1-2,.,.,CASSMGESYGYTF,TGTGCCAGTAGTATGGGGGAATCCTATGGCTACACCTTC
TRBV27,TRBJ2-2,TRBD2,.,CASSLSAGDPTGELFF,TGTGCCAGCAGTTTATCGGCGGGAGACCCCACCGGGGAGCTGTTTTTT
TRBV27,TRBJ2-7,.,.,CASSLRGGAAPYEQYF,TGTGCCAGCAGTTTACGAGGGGGGGCTGCACCCTACGAGCAGTACTTC
TRBV2,TRBJ2-5,.,.,CASKTGKETQYF,TGTGCCAGCAAAACAGGAAAAGAGACCCAGTACTTC
TRBV30,TRBJ2-4,.,.,CAVGQGQWNIQYF,TGTGCTGTAGGGCAGGGTCAATGGAACATTCAGTACTTC
TRBV7-9,TRBJ1-2,.,.,CASSFGAAYGYTF,TGTGCCAGCAGCTTCGGGGCGGCCTATGGCTACACCTTC
TRBV6-2/TRBV6-3,TRBJ2-7,.,.,CASSPRGAATGPYF,TGTGCCAGCAGTCCCAGGGGGGCGGCGACAGGGCCGTACTTC
TRBV28,TRBJ1-4,TRBD1,.,CASSHPRTGANEKLFF,TGTGCCAGCAGTCACCCCCGGACAGGGGCTAATGAAAAACTGTTTTTT
TRBV3-1/TRBV3-2,TRBJ1-4,.,once,CASSYPTGLGEKLFF,TGTGCCAGCAGCTACCCAACAGGGCTGGGTGAAAAACTGTTTTTT
TRBV2,TRBJ1-2,.,.,CASSIQGRAMGYGYTF,TGTGCCAGCAGTATACAAGGGAGGGCGATGGGCTATGGCTACACCTTC
TRBV5-1,TRBJ1-3,.,.,CASSLVPGNTIYF,TGCGCCAGCAGCTTGGTTCCTGGAAACACCATATATTTT
TRBV7-9,TRBJ1-2,.,.,CASSPWGGDLTYGYTF,TGTGCCAGCAGCCCATGGGGAGGGGACCTAACGTATGGCTACACCTTC
TRBV12-2,TRBJ1-1,.,once,CASRFHGGSLAFF,TGTGCAAGTCGCTTCCACGGGGGAAGCTTAGCTTTCTTT
TRBV28,TRBJ1-5,.,once,CASGVPQPQHF,TGTGCCAGCGGCGTTCCGCAGCCCCAGCATTTT
TRBV6-6,TRBJ2-1,TRBD2,.,CASSRLAGGNEQFF,TGTGCCAGCAGTCGACTAGCGGGAGGCAATGAGCAGTTCTTC
TRBV25-1,TRBJ2-7,.,.,CASTPKDSLYEQYF,TGTGCCAGCACGCCGAAGGACAGCCTATACGAGCAGTACTTC
TRBV19,TRBJ2-2,.,once,CASSIDGTGELFF,TGTGCCAGTAGTATAGACGGCACCGGGGAGCTGTTTTTT
TRBV9,TRBJ1-2,.,.,CASSVFSSQGYGYTF,TGTGCCAGCAGCGTTTTTTCTTCGCAGGGTTATGGCTACACCTTC
TRBV19,TRBJ1-2,.,.,CASSIRRDSLYGYTF,TGTGCCAGTAGTATCCGGCGGGACTCGCTTTATGGCTACACCTTC
TRBV27,TRBJ1-4,.,.,CASSLGGGAEEKLFF,TGTGCCAGCAGTTTGGGGGGGGGCGCGGAGGAAAAACTGTTTTTT
TRBV4-3,TRBJ1-1,.,.,CASSQGLGEAFF,TGCGCCAGCAGCCAAGGACTGGGTGAAGCTTTCTTT
TRBV18,TRBJ1-2,.,.,CASSPPPGTYGYTF,TGTGCCAGCTCACCACCCCCAGGGACTTATGGCTACACCTTC
TRBV10-1,TRBJ2-1,TRBD2,.,CAGYRTSGRLAYNEQFF,TGCGCCGGCTACCGGACTAGCGGGAGGTTGGCCTACAATGAGCAGTTCTTC
TRBV15,TRBJ1-5,.,.,CATSLSKQPQHF,TGTGCCACCAGCCTATCCAAGCAGCCCCAGCATTTT
TRBV3-1/TRBV3-2,TRBJ2-5,.,.,CASSPEGAGVSIGTQYF,TGTGCCAGCAGCCCCGAGGGGGCGGGAGTGAGTATTGGGACCCAGTACTTC
TRBV29-1,TRBJ1-4,TRBD1,.,CSVVPGTGGPEGEKLFF,TGCAGCGTTGTCCCCGGGACAGGGGGCCCAGAGGGTGAAAAACTGTTTTTT
TRBV9,TRBJ1-4,TRBD1,.,CASSQGTAHEKLFF,TGTGCCAGCAGCCAAGGGACAGCCCATGAAAAACTGTTTTTT
TRBV24-1,TRBJ1-2,TRBD1,.,CATSLGDRGDGYTF,TGTGCCACCAGCCTTGGGGACAGGGGAGATGGCTACACCTTC
TRBV10-3,TRBJ1-5,.,.,CAIGQGNQPQHF,TGTGCCATCGGGCAGGGCAATCAGCCCCAGCATTTT